These T cell receptor beta chains were read from a single sample in a study of shared T cell receptors in the human thymus. Method: immunoSEQ multiplex PCR; TCRdb's copy keeps in-frame clones and lacks some. The table includes about 660,000 clones, 85% to 90% detected once. These sequences were also reported in another study, on human thymus T cells.

The sample was thymocytes. The receptor source for this set is a boy less than two years old with a congenital heart defect. The CDR3 runs from the conserved cysteine through the conserved F or W. The order of the fields is CDR3 protein, CDR3 DNA, clone size, V gene, J gene, D gene. A D gene is named only where the DNA matches it firmly. Clone size is shown for a subset of rows, as once, few, many or a class of expanded clone.

CDR3aa: CASSLGAGGRGKNIQYF
CDR3nt: TGTGCCAGCAGCTTAGGAGCGGGAGGAAGGGGTAAAAACATTCAGTACTTC
abundance: NA
v_gene: TRBV7-2
j_gene: TRBJ2-4
d_gene: TRBD2

CDR3aa: CASSQVRFRVAQYF
CDR3nt: TGCGCCAGCAGCCAAGTCAGGTTTAGAGTTGCGCAGTATTTT
abundance: NA
v_gene: TRBV4-3
j_gene: TRBJ2-3
d_gene: NA

CDR3aa: CASSLDRTPDTQYF
CDR3nt: TGTGCCAGCAGCTTGGACAGAACCCCAGATACGCAGTATTTT
abundance: NA
v_gene: TRBV5-6
j_gene: TRBJ2-3
d_gene: NA

CDR3aa: CASSSSGERETDTQYF
CDR3nt: TGTGCCAGCAGCTCCTCTGGGGAGCGGGAGACAGATACGCAGTATTTT
abundance: NA
v_gene: TRBV5-6
j_gene: TRBJ2-3
d_gene: TRBD2

CDR3aa: CASSPGQGGASYEQYF
CDR3nt: TGTGCCAGCAGCCCGGGACAGGGTGGCGCCTCCTACGAGCAGTACTTC
abundance: NA
v_gene: TRBV7-2
j_gene: TRBJ2-7
d_gene: TRBD1

CDR3aa: CASAVGGKQYF
CDR3nt: TGTGCCAGCGCAGTAGGGGGAAAGCAGTACTTC
abundance: once
v_gene: TRBV25-1
j_gene: TRBJ2-7
d_gene: NA

CDR3aa: CASSLEGRPFYGYTF
CDR3nt: TGTGCCAGCAGCTTGGAGGGGCGCCCTTTCTATGGCTACACCTTC
abundance: NA
v_gene: TRBV5-8
j_gene: TRBJ1-2
d_gene: NA

CDR3aa: CASSPPGGNYEQYF
CDR3nt: TGTGCCAGCTCACCACCAGGGGGAAACTACGAGCAGTACTTC
abundance: NA
v_gene: TRBV18
j_gene: TRBJ2-7
d_gene: NA

CDR3aa: CASSRDRGNTIYF
CDR3nt: TGCGCCAGCAGCCGGGACAGAGGAAACACCATATATTTT
abundance: few
v_gene: TRBV5-1
j_gene: TRBJ1-3
d_gene: TRBD1

CDR3aa: CAWSENRGSSPLHF
CDR3nt: TGTGCCTGGAGTGAGAACAGGGGATCCTCACCCCTCCACTTT
abundance: NA
v_gene: TRBV30
j_gene: TRBJ1-6
d_gene: TRBD1

CDR3aa: CASSPRERGQETQYF
CDR3nt: TGTGCCAGCAGCCCTAGGGAGCGGGGCCAAGAGACCCAGTACTTC
abundance: NA
v_gene: TRBV5-6
j_gene: TRBJ2-5
d_gene: TRBD2

CDR3aa: CASSLSEGASYEQYF
CDR3nt: TGTGCCAGCAGCCTCTCGGAAGGGGCGTCCTACGAGCAGTACTTC
abundance: once
v_gene: TRBV11-3
j_gene: TRBJ2-7
d_gene: NA